The rows below give T cell receptor beta chains drawn from one sample of a study of cytomegalovirus exposure and HLA in healthy donors. Using immunoSEQ multiplex PCR, the repertoire was profiled, and TCRdb retains in-frame clones only, with some absent. The profile shows about 130,000 clones, approximately 61% of them singletons. The sequenced material came from PBMCs. Receptors originate from a human donor in good health. The CDR3 runs from the conserved cysteine through the conserved F or W. Each record gives: D gene, CDR3 length, J gene, clone size, V gene, CDR3 DNA, CDR3 protein. D genes are given only for firm matches. Some rows mark clone size as missing; the rest say once, few, many or name a class of expanded clone.

TRBD2,16,TRBJ2-1,.,TRBV6-4,TGTGCCAGCAGTGACGGGACTAGCGCGACCTACAATGAGCAGTTCTTC,CASSDGTSATYNEQFF
TRBD2,16,TRBJ2-2,.,TRBV28,TGTGCCAGCAGTTTCGGGACTAGCGTTCGAACCGGGGAGCTGTTTTTT,CASSFGTSVRTGELFF
TRBD2,14,TRBJ2-5,.,TRBV19,TGTGCCAGCACTAGCGGGAGGGGGCAAGAGACCCAGTACTTC,CASTSGRGQETQYF
TRBD1,15,TRBJ1-1,.,TRBV6-1,TGTGCCAGCAGTGTACAGGGGGCGGCTGTCGGTGAAGCTTTCTTT,CASSVQGAAVGEAFF
.,14,TRBJ1-6,.,TRBV6-5,TGTGCCAGCAGTTACGACAGAAATAATTCACCCCTCCACTTT,CASSYDRNNSPLHF
TRBD2,16,TRBJ2-7,.,TRBV27,TGTGCCAGCAGTCATACTAGCCTAGCGGGAGGCTACGAGCAGTACTTC,CASSHTSLAGGYEQYF
.,14,TRBJ2-7,.,TRBV28,TGTGCCAGTGGGGCCGACGGTTTCTCCTACGAGCAGTACTTC,CASGADGFSYEQYF
.,12,TRBJ2-1,few,TRBV6-5,TGTGCCACCCACCGCCCTAACAATGAGCAGTTCTTC,CATHRPNNEQFF
.,15,TRBJ2-1,.,TRBV28,TGTGCCAGCGAGGGGGAACAGGGAGCCTACAATGAGCAGTTCTTC,CASEGEQGAYNEQFF
.,15,TRBJ1-3,.,TRBV5-1,TGCGCCAGCAGCCCAGGGCCAAGAGATGGAAACACCATATATTTT,CASSPGPRDGNTIYF
TRBD2,14,TRBJ2-7,.,TRBV5-1,TGCGCCAGCAGCATCCTAGCGGGGCCCTACGAGCAGTACTTC,CASSILAGPYEQYF
.,16,TRBJ2-6,few,TRBV19,TGTGCCAGTAGCCGTAATACAGGGACTGGGGCCAACGTCCTGACTTTC,CASSRNTGTGANVLTF
TRBD2,14,TRBJ2-7,once,TRBV29-1,TGCAGCGTTGAGATAGGCGGGAGGCCGTACGAGCAGTACTTC,CSVEIGGRPYEQYF
.,15,TRBJ2-3,once,TRBV6-5,TGTGCCAGCAGTTACGGGTCTAGCGGCACAGATACGCAGTATTTT,CASSYGSSGTDTQYF
TRBD2,14,TRBJ2-1,.,TRBV19,TGTGCCAGTAGTCGACTAGCTGGGATTGATGAGCAGTTCTTC,CASSRLAGIDEQFF
TRBD1,13,TRBJ2-7,once,TRBV4-1,TGCGCCAGCAGCCACTCAGGGGGCTACGAGCAGTACTTC,CASSHSGGYEQYF
.,16,TRBJ2-1,.,TRBV14,TGTGCCAGCAGCCAAGTTGCCGGGACACCCAACAATGAGCAGTTCTTC,CASSQVAGTPNNEQFF
.,13,TRBJ1-5,.,TRBV6-5,TGTGCCAGCAGTCGGACAGTTAATCAGCCCCAGCATTTT,CASSRTVNQPQHF
.,15,TRBJ1-4,once,TRBV7-9,TGTGCCAGCAGCTTGTACGAGGGAACTAATGAAAAACTGTTTTTT,CASSLYEGTNEKLFF
TRBD1,18,TRBJ2-7,.,TRBV4-3,TGCGCCAGCAGCCAAGGAGGCACTTGGGGACAGGGGGCCTACGAGCAGTACTTC,CASSQGGTWGQGAYEQYF
.,13,TRBJ2-7,.,TRBV11-3,TGTGCCAGCAGCACAGGACATTCGTACGAGCAGTACTTC,CASSTGHSYEQYF
TRBD1,15,TRBJ2-5,.,TRBV7-7,TGTGCCAGCAGCAGCGGACAGGGGGGAAGGGAGACCCAGTACTTC,CASSSGQGGRETQYF
TRBD1,14,TRBJ2-7,.,TRBV2,TGTGCCAGCACCAAAAGGGGACAGACCCACGAGCAGTACTTC,CASTKRGQTHEQYF
TRBD2,16,TRBJ2-7,.,TRBV4-3,TGCGCCAGCAGCCAAGATCTAGCGGGAGATGGTGGCGAGCAGTACTTC,CASSQDLAGDGGEQYF
TRBD2,16,TRBJ2-7,.,TRBV9,TGTGCCAGCAGCGCGAGCGGCGGCGGGAGCTCCTACGAGCAGTACTTC,CASSASGGGSSYEQYF
.,13,TRBJ2-1,.,TRBV2,TGTGCCAGCAGTGACGTCGGGTGGAATGAGCAGTTCTTC,CASSDVGWNEQFF
TRBD1,15,TRBJ1-6,.,TRBV7-8,TGTGCCAGCAGCCTAACGGACAGGGAAGGGTCACCCCTCCACTTT,CASSLTDREGSPLHF
.,13,TRBJ2-5,.,TRBV18,TGTGCCAGCTCACCGGACTTGTCGGAGACCCAGTACTTC,CASSPDLSETQYF
TRBD2,16,TRBJ2-3,.,TRBV19,TGTGCCAGTAGTATCGGCGGGAGCGGGAGAGGAGATACGCAGTATTTT,CASSIGGSGRGDTQYF
TRBD1,15,TRBJ2-2,.,TRBV7-7,TGTGCCAGCAGCTCTTGGACAGGGGAGTCCGGGGAGCTGTTTTTT,CASSSWTGESGELFF
.,10,TRBJ2-1,.,TRBV20-1,TGCAGTCCAGTAAACAATGAGCAGTTCTTC,CSPVNNEQFF
.,16,TRBJ1-5,.,TRBV12-2,TGTGCAAGTCGTCTAGGACAGTCTCATGGGGATCAGCCCCAGCATTTT,CASRLGQSHGDQPQHF
TRBD1,12,TRBJ1-4,.,TRBV18,TGTGCCAGCTCACCCGGGACAGGAAAACTGTTTTTT,CASSPGTGKLFF
.,15,TRBJ2-5,few,TRBV2,TGTGCCAGCAGTGAACAAGGAGGGTTCGGGGAGACCCAGTACTTC,CASSEQGGFGETQYF
TRBD1,17,TRBJ2-7,.,TRBV5-1,TGCGCCAGCAGCTTGGAGGGGTGGGACAGGGGGCCCTACGAGCAGTACTTC,CASSLEGWDRGPYEQYF
.,16,TRBJ2-3,few,TRBV9,TGTGCCAGCAGCGTAGGGCCAGGGTTAAGCACAGATACGCAGTATTTT,CASSVGPGLSTDTQYF
TRBD2,15,TRBJ2-7,.,TRBV15,TGTGCCACCAGTAGGACTAGCGGGAGGTCCTACGAGCAGTACTTC,CATSRTSGRSYEQYF
TRBD1,13,TRBJ2-7,.,TRBV12-5,TGTGCTACCAGACAGGGGGCTGGAGGCGAGCAGTACTTC,CATRQGAGGEQYF
TRBD2,15,TRBJ2-3,few,TRBV5-1,TGCGCCAGCAGCCAGGGACTAGCGGGGACAGATACGCAGTATTTT,CASSQGLAGTDTQYF
TRBD1,12,TRBJ2-7,.,TRBV18,TGTGCCAGCTCCCGACAGGGTTTCGAGCAGTACTTC,CASSRQGFEQYF
.,17,TRBJ2-3,.,TRBV19,TGTGCCAGTACCGAAGGCTCTAGCGTTAAGGGGACAGATACGCAGTATTTT,CASTEGSSVKGTDTQYF
TRBD2,16,TRBJ2-5,.,TRBV27,TGTGCCAGCAGTTTTTCCAGCGGGAGCCCCCAAGAGACCCAGTACTTC,CASSFSSGSPQETQYF
TRBD1,16,TRBJ2-7,few,TRBV27,TGTGCCAGCAGTTGGTCAGGGGGCGCCCCGACCTACGAGCAGTACTTC,CASSWSGGAPTYEQYF
TRBD2,14,TRBJ2-5,.,TRBV11-2,TGTGCCAGCAGCTCGGGGGGGACCCAAGAGACCCAGTACTTC,CASSSGGTQETQYF
TRBD1,13,TRBJ1-2,.,TRBV18,TGTGCCAGCTCAGCCGGGACAGACTATGGCTACACCTTC,CASSAGTDYGYTF
.,16,TRBJ1-1,few,TRBV12-5,TGTGCTAGTGGTTTGGGGGCGGGACCCCAGACAACTGAAGCTTTCTTT,CASGLGAGPQTTEAFF
TRBD1,17,TRBJ1-1,.,TRBV27,TGTGCCAGCCCTGGCGGGGGGACAGGGCATGTCAGGACTGAAGCTTTCTTT,CASPGGGTGHVRTEAFF
.,12,TRBJ1-2,.,TRBV19,TGTGCCAGTAGCCCCAACGGGGGTGGCTACACCTTC,CASSPNGGGYTF
.,18,TRBJ2-6,.,TRBV7-8,TGTGCCAGCAGCTATATCCGAACCTCGGGGACTGGGGCCAACGTCCTGACTTTC,CASSYIRTSGTGANVLTF
TRBD2,14,TRBJ2-5,few,TRBV9,TGTGCCAGCAGCGAGGCCCCCGCGGGAGGAACCCAGTACTTC,CASSEAPAGGTQYF
.,15,TRBJ2-7,.,TRBV28,TGTGCCAGCAGTTTATATGAGGGATCGGCCTACGAGCAGTACTTC,CASSLYEGSAYEQYF
TRBD2,15,TRBJ2-3,few,TRBV27,TGTGCCAGCAGTTTGGGCGGGAGAAGCACAGATACGCAGTATTTT,CASSLGGRSTDTQYF
TRBD1,16,TRBJ2-2,.,TRBV5-6,TGTGCCAGCAGCTCGACCGGGACAGACTACACCGGGGAGCTGTTTTTT,CASSSTGTDYTGELFF
.,13,TRBJ2-1,few,TRBV18,TGTGCCAGCTCACCGACTATAGACAATGAGCAGTTCTTC,CASSPTIDNEQFF
TRBD2,11,TRBJ2-5,few,TRBV28,TGTGCCAGCACTGTACGGGGGGCCCAGTACTTC,CASTVRGAQYF